This TCR beta chain appears in the sequencing data of a study of T cell responses to AZD1222 COVID-19 vaccine. Trimming took 5 bases from V and 7 from J; bases not matched to a gene: 2. The germline V gene has CDR1 SEHNR and CDR2 FQNEAQ (reference sequence). The CDR3 runs to 12 residues. TCRdb's table, derived via immunoSEQ multiplex PCR, lists solely in-frame clones and lacks some. The data contain 75,000 to 85,000 clones, about 92% of them seen just once; the ten biggest clones take up approximately 4.2%. The sequences come from peripheral blood, collected on day 0 of AZD1222 vaccination. The chain recombines TRBV7-9 with TRBJ1-5; 7 positions agree with TRBD1. The TCR comes from an adult in good health. The CDR3 DNA reads as TGTGCCAGCAGCGTAGGGGGCCAGCCCCAGCATTTT. It is translated as CASSVGGQPQHF.